This T cell receptor (beta chain) appears in the sequencing data of a study of T cells in Graves' hyperthyroidism and ophthalmopathy. Germline-derived CDR1 and CDR2 are SQVTM and ANQGSEA. Trimming cost V 3 bases and J 3 bases, with 12 bases left between them. The CDR3 contains 13 residues. This clonotype has only one observation. Regions amplified from RNA transcripts were the TCR beta CDR3 regions. HTBI primers were used for first-round RT-PCR of the TCR CDR3. TCRdb passed the multiplex PCR reads through MiXCR, listing each CDR3 protein once. The table shows over 500,000 distinct CDR3 sequences, with approximately 48% occurring only once.

The chain employs TRBV29-1 and TRBJ2-7; D perhaps matches TRBD2 (5 bases). The sequenced material came from peripheral blood or thyroid tissue (not recorded which). The clonotype was recovered from an adult woman with Graves' disease, either hyperthyroidism or ophthalmopathy (not recorded which). This chain's CDR3 is CSVEEGGLYEQYF. CDR3 sequence (DNA): TGCAGCGTTGAGGAAGGAGGCCTCTACGAGCAGTACTTC.